This note documents a single T cell receptor (beta chain) sequence. These data belong to a study of blood T cell repertoires in COVID-19. Study-level background: Both acute and convalescent COVID-19 samples were obtained from the United States, Italy and Spain. Sources were T cells, B-cell-depleted T cells, or PBMCs; the material itself was cDNA or gDNA.

In the original analysis: Reference gene primer amplification gave estimated nucleated cell counts. TCRdb keeps only in-frame clones here, not all; method: immunoSEQ multiplex PCR. V, J and clone size are those of that table, while D and trimming were read from the DNA. The sample includes hundreds of thousands of clones, about nine tenths of them seen just once. V was clipped by 2 bases and J by 7 bases; unmatched bases: 5. The CDR3 runs 14 residues. CDR1 is SEHNR, CDR2 FQNEAQ, per germline (reference sequence). This chain connects TRBV7-9 to TRBJ1-2, with TRBD1 matching 9 bases. The source material was peripheral blood. The TCR comes from a man aged 55 to 70 who had recovered from COVID-19. The CDR3 is CASSLRGQGGGYTF. The CDR3, as DNA: TGTGCCAGCAGCTTAAGGGGACAGGGAGGTGGCTACACCTTC. The full variable domain, with the rest looked up from reference TRBV7-9 and TRBJ1-2, is DTGVSQNPRHKITKRGQNVTFRCDPISEHNRLYWYRQTLGQGPEFLTYFQNEAQLEKSRLLSDRFSAERPKGSFSTLEIQRTEQGDSAMYLCASSLRGQGGGYTFGSGTRLTVV.